The entry below describes one T cell receptor (beta chain). The sample belongs to a study of control samples from healthy donors and cancer patients. The protocol was immunoSEQ multiplex PCR, while the TCRdb copy is restricted to in-frame clones and leaves out a portion. The sample has roughly 160,000 clones; about 90% are singletons. The clonotype originates from a woman aged 25 to 39 in good health. The material sequenced was blood.

DNA of the CDR3: TGTGCCAGCAGAGGGAGTCCGGACACTGAAGCTTTCTTT. This translates into CASRGSPDTEAFF. The rearrangement links TRBV12-3 or TRBV12-4 to TRBJ1-1; D is uncertain. Trimming pared 6 bases from V and 3 bases from J, leaving 11 bases between. The CDR3 consists of 13 residues.